What follows are 23 T cell receptor beta chains derived from one specimen sequenced in a study of blood T cell repertoires in COVID-19. Libraries were prepared by immunoSEQ multiplex PCR; TCRdb keeps only in-frame clonotypes and omits some of them. The sample shows 120,000 to 150,000 clones, 80% to 85% of them seen only once. Sequencing was carried out using PBMCs or T cells enriched from blood (not recorded which). These receptor sequences come from a woman aged 50 to 60 who had been exposed to COVID-19.

This chain uses TRBV5-1 with TRBJ1-6, with 9 bases identical to TRBD1. In germline, CDR1 is SGHRS, CDR2 YFSETQ. J lost 10 bases, V lost 4 bases, and 12 bases had no gene match. CDR3 length: 16 residues. CDR3 coding DNA: TGCGCCAGCAGCATCGGAATGACAGGGGGGAGATCACCCCTCCACTTT. Amino acids: CASSIGMTGGRSPLHF.

The chain's CDR3 is CASSTPQAVNTEAFF. The CDR3 region has the DNA TGTGCCAGCAGCACACCACAGGCCGTCAACACTGAAGCTTTCTTT. The chain joins TRBV28 to TRBJ1-1, with D perhaps matching TRBD1 (5 bases). The CDR3 runs to 15 residues. In germline, CDR1 is MDHEN, CDR2 SYDVKM. V shed 6 bases and J shed 2 bases, with 16 bases lying between them.

The chain combines TRBV24-1 with TRBJ2-1, with TRBD2 matching 8 bases. J lost 4 bases, V lost 6 bases, and 7 bases had no gene match. The CDR3 contains 15 residues. Per the germline V gene, CDR1 is KGHDR and CDR2 is SFDVKD. The CDR3 sequence: CATSLAGMGYNEQFF. The CDR3 coding sequence is TGTGCCACCAGTTTAGCGGGAATGGGGTACAATGAGCAGTTCTTC.

The table lists this clone with a count of one. The CDR3 sequence: CASSPGQGSTEAFF. The CDR3 DNA sequence: TGTGCCAGCAGCCCCGGACAGGGCTCCACTGAAGCTTTCTTT. The J gene is TRBJ1-1, the V gene TRBV7-2; 8 bases map to TRBD1. The junction had 6 bases not matched to a gene; V was cut back by 5 bases and J by 4 bases. The CDR3 spans 14 residues. Germline CDR1 reads SGHTA; CDR2 reads FQGNSA.

This chain connects TRBV5-1 to TRBJ2-2; 9 bases match TRBD2. The CDR3 is made up of 16 amino acids. V trimming: 4 bases; J trimming: 5 bases; junction bases outside the gene matches: 9. Germline lookup yields CDR1 SGHRS and CDR2 YFSETQ. The DNA for the CDR3 is TGCGCCAGCAGCACTGACAGGGCGGGAGGGACCGGGGAGCTGTTTTTT. It translates to CASSTDRAGGTGELFF.

Here the CDR3 reads CASSLVDRSPLHF. In DNA form, the CDR3 reads TGTGCCAGCAGCTTGGTAGACAGATCACCCCTCCACTTT. The chain combines TRBV7-9 with TRBJ1-6, with D perhaps TRBD1 (5 bases). Germline CDR1 reads SEHNR; CDR2 reads FQNEAQ (reference sequence). This CDR3 region has 13 residues. V was shortened by 3 bases and J by 10 bases, with 10 bases between the two germline ends.

The chain is built from TRBV25-1 and TRBJ1-1, with TRBD1 matching over 7 bases. Germline values: CDR1 MGHDK, CDR2 SYGVNS. The CDR3 is 15 amino acids. V lost 4 bases to trimming and J lost 2 bases; unmatched junction nucleotides: 7. The CDR3 here is CASSAYRGDNTEAFF. CDR3 coding DNA: TGTGCCAGCAGTGCCTACAGGGGAGATAACACTGAAGCTTTCTTT.

The V call is TRBV16, the J call TRBJ2-3, with TRBD2 matching 7 bases. The CDR3 spans 15 residues. The germline gives CDR1 KGHSY, CDR2 FQNENV. V shed 1 base and J 2 bases; nucleotides not matched to a gene: 3. The CDR3 here is CASSQFAGDTDTQYF. CDR3 in DNA: TGTGCCAGCAGCCAATTCGCGGGAGACACAGATACGCAGTATTTT.

The V and J genes are TRBV18 and TRBJ2-1, with TRBD2 identical over 10 bases. CDR1 KGHSH and CDR2 LQKENI come from the germline V gene. The CDR3 loop spans 18 amino acids. Germline trimming cut 5 bases from V and 1 base from J; bases unmatched to any gene: 11. The CDR3 spells CASSALLAGESSYNEQFF. The CDR3 DNA is TGTGCCAGCTCAGCCTTGCTAGCGGGAGAAAGTTCCTACAATGAGCAGTTCTTC.

The chain couples TRBV3-1 (or the pseudogene TRBV3-2) to TRBJ1-1; 8 positions match TRBD1. Per the germline V gene, CDR1 is LGHDT and CDR2 is YNNKEL (reference sequence). V lost 6 bases to trimming and J lost 6 bases; unmatched junction nucleotides: 6. This CDR3 is 13 amino acids long. The DNA for the CDR3 is TGTGCCAGCAGTGGACAGGGATTCGCTGAAGCTTTCTTT. Translated: CASSGQGFAEAFF.

In its sample, this clone was seen a few times. The chain combines TRBV25-1 with TRBJ1-1; D ambiguous. The CDR3 contains 15 residues. CDR1 MGHDK and CDR2 SYGVNS come from the germline V gene. The V end lost 3 bases, the J end lost 1 base, and 12 bases lay between the germline ends. The CDR3 sequence is CASSEGGEKNTEAFF. CDR3 in DNA: TGTGCCAGCAGTGAGGGAGGAGAAAAGAACACTGAAGCTTTCTTT.

The gene calls are TRBV6-4 and TRBJ2-1; D may be TRBD1 (6 bases). Trimming stripped 8 bases from V and 4 bases from J, with 12 bases between. This CDR3 has 13 amino acids. Germline assignment: CDR1 MRHNA and CDR2 SNTAGT. The CDR3 spells CASSNQGYNEQFF. CDR3 bases: TGTGCCAGCTCGAACCAGGGGTACAATGAGCAGTTCTTC.

This clone occurred once. The V call is TRBV7-8, the J call TRBJ1-1; the D is unclear. V was cut by 4 bases and J by 2 bases, with 14 bases left in between. Per germline, CDR1 SGHVS and CDR2 FQNEAQ. This CDR3 region has 15 residues. CDR3 nucleotide sequence: TGTGCCAGCAGCTCCCGGGGTGCCGTCAACACTGAAGCTTTCTTT. It encodes CASSSRGAVNTEAFF.

J is TRBJ2-1 and V is TRBV19; D perhaps matches TRBD1 (6 bases). This CDR3 has 12 residues. Germline V gene lookup returns CDR1 LNHDA and CDR2 SQIVND (reference sequence). Trimming took off 5 bases at V and 10 bases at J, with 12 bases between the two ends. The CDR3, as DNA: TGTGCCAGTAGTTCCGGGACACTAGAGCAGTTCTTC. Its translation: CASSSGTLEQFF. The complete variable domain, with remaining parts taken from reference TRBV19 and TRBJ2-1, reads DGGITQSPKYLFRKEGQNVTLSCEQNLNHDAMYWYRQDPGQGLRLIYYSQIVNDFQKGDIAEGYSVSREKKESFPLTVTSAQKNPTAFYLCASSSGTLEQFFGPGTRLTVL.

A note on this clone: Within the sample, other DNA sequences also encode this same CDR3. V usage is TRBV19 and J usage is TRBJ2-7; D may be TRBD2 (6 bases). The CDR3 totals 14 residues. Per germline, CDR1 LNHDA and CDR2 SQIVND (reference sequence). Trimming removed 0 bases from V and 2 bases from J, with 8 bases in between. The CDR3 is CASSIEGGTYEQYF. The CDR3 coding sequence is TGTGCCAGTAGTATAGAGGGGGGTACCTACGAGCAGTACTTC.

This clone was seen a few times. The chain combines TRBV18 with TRBJ1-1; TRBD1 aligns across 8 bases. The V gene end was trimmed by 5 bases and the J gene end by 4 bases; junction bases not matched to a gene: 3. The CDR3 has 13 residues. Germline values: CDR1 KGHSH, CDR2 LQKENI. The CDR3: CASSSTGGTEAFF. The CDR3 DNA sequence: TGTGCCAGCTCATCCACAGGGGGCACTGAAGCTTTCTTT.

The chain joins TRBV7-2 to TRBJ2-7, with a weak D call TRBD2 (6 bases). The length of the CDR3 is 13 residues. The germline gives CDR1 SGHTA, CDR2 FQGNSA. V gave up 5 bases and J gave up 7 bases, with 15 bases separating them. The CDR3: CASSDPGRGEQYF. The CDR3 bases are TGTGCCAGCAGCGACCCGGGGCGGGGTGAGCAGTACTTC.

The genes are TRBV6-5 and TRBJ1-5; 10 nucleotides match TRBD1. This CDR3 has 14 amino acids. Germline CDR1 MNHEY, CDR2 SVGAGI. V dropped 8 bases and J dropped 7; count of bases not matched to a gene: 8. The CDR3 nucleotides read TGTGCCAGCGGCTACAAGGGACAGGGGCAGCCCCAGCATTTT. It is translated as CASGYKGQGQPQHF.

The chain uses TRBV7-9 and TRBJ1-5; D not resolved. This CDR3 contains 15 residues. V shed 2 bases and J shed 6 bases, with 14 bases lying between them. Germline lookup yields CDR1 SEHNR and CDR2 FQNEAQ (reference sequence). This chain's CDR3 is CASSLSLSAGQPQHF. In DNA form, the CDR3 reads TGTGCCAGCAGCTTATCGTTATCGGCGGGTCAGCCCCAGCATTTT. The variable domain in full, with the rest retrieved from reference TRBV7-9 and TRBJ1-5, is DTGVSQNPRHKITKRGQNVTFRCDPISEHNRLYWYRQTLGQGPEFLTYFQNEAQLEKSRLLSDRFSAERPKGSFSTLEIQRTEQGDSAMYLCASSLSLSAGQPQHFGDGTRLSIL.

J is TRBJ2-2 and V is TRBV4-3; D perhaps matches TRBD1 (6 bases). Trimming removed 4 bases at V and 4 bases at J, with 28 bases between. Germline V lookup: CDR1 LGHNA, CDR2 YSLEER. The CDR3 sequence is 20 residues long. The CDR3 sequence: CASSPGMGGPQGRSTGELFF. The CDR3 coding sequence is TGCGCCAGCAGCCCTGGGATGGGCGGACCTCAGGGGCGAAGCACCGGGGAGCTGTTTTTT.

The table lists this clone with a few counts. This rearrangement joins TRBV27 to TRBJ1-2; TRBD1 aligns across 9 bases. The CDR3 is 13 amino acids. Germline V gene sequence: CDR1 MNHEY, CDR2 SMNVEV (reference sequence). V lost 4 bases to trimming and J lost 7 bases; unmatched junction nucleotides: 4. The CDR3 sequence is CASSSRDRVGYTF. For the CDR3, the DNA is TGTGCCAGCAGTTCTCGGGACAGGGTTGGCTACACCTTC.

The chain combines TRBV20-1 with TRBJ1-2, with D unclear. CDR3 length: 16 amino acids. Trimming removed 3 bases from V and 0 bases from J, with 17 bases in between. CDR1 is DFQATT and CDR2 is SNEGSKA in the germline V gene (reference sequence). CDR3 sequence (DNA): TGCAGTGCTAGTTTCTACCTAGAAGGAGCTAACTATGGCTACACCTTC. Encoded protein: CSASFYLEGANYGYTF.

This chain connects TRBV2 to TRBJ1-2; a weak D match, TRBD1 (6 bases). V gave up 5 bases and J gave up 6 bases, with 16 bases separating them. The CDR3 has 14 residues. The germline gives CDR1 SNHLY, CDR2 FYNNEI. In DNA form, the CDR3 reads TGTGCCAGCAGTTCCCCTGTGGGGGCTGATGGCTACACCTTC. It is translated as CASSSPVGADGYTF.